The 26 T cell receptor beta chains presented below share a single source sample, sequenced in a study of cytomegalovirus exposure and HLA in healthy donors. Assay used: immunoSEQ multiplex PCR; TCRdb lists only in-frame clones, some missing. Of about 160,000 clones listed, over 85% are singletons. Sequenced sample: PBMCs. All receptors derive from a woman younger than 30 in good health and CMV-seropositive.

This clone was seen a handful of times. The chain uses TRBV19 and TRBJ2-1; tentative D call: TRBD2 (5 bases). CDR1 and CDR2 from the germline V gene are LNHDA and SQIVND (reference sequence). This CDR3 is 15 amino acids long. Trimming removed 5 bases from V and 0 bases from J, with 11 bases in between. CDR3 in DNA: TGTGCCAGTAGTTCAGCGGAGAGCTCCTACAATGAGCAGTTCTTC. This encodes CASSSAESSYNEQFF. Supplemented by reference TRBV19 and TRBJ2-1, the full variable domain reads DGGITQSPKYLFRKEGQNVTLSCEQNLNHDAMYWYRQDPGQGLRLIYYSQIVNDFQKGDIAEGYSVSREKKESFPLTVTSAQKNPTAFYLCASSSAESSYNEQFFGPGTRLTVL.

The J gene is TRBJ1-1, the V gene TRBV29-1, with a weak D call TRBD1 (5 bases). Per germline, CDR1 SQVTM and CDR2 ANQGSEA. V was shortened by 7 bases and J by 6 bases, with 21 bases between the two germline ends. There are 14 residues in the CDR3. CDR3 protein: CSAPREGMLAEAFF. As DNA, the CDR3 is TGCAGCGCTCCCAGGGAGGGAATGCTAGCTGAAGCTTTCTTT.

The chain carries TRBV7-9 and TRBJ2-7; D not certain. Germline CDR1 reads SEHNR; CDR2 reads FQNEAQ (reference sequence). V lost 5 bases to trimming and J lost 1 base, with 6 bases between them. The CDR3 totals 12 residues. The CDR3 here is CASSVKSYEQYF. The CDR3 coding sequence is TGTGCCAGCAGCGTCAAATCCTACGAGCAGTACTTC.

This chain links TRBV19 with TRBJ1-1; TRBD1 matches 9 bases. Losses at the gene ends were 4 bases for V and 4 bases for J; bases not matched to a gene: 4. The CDR3 consists of 14 residues. Germline V gene data show CDR1 as LNHDA and CDR2 as SQIVND (reference sequence). CDR3 nucleotide sequence: TGTGCCAGTAGTAGGACAGGGGAAGGCACTGAAGCTTTCTTT. This encodes CASSRTGEGTEAFF.

The J gene is TRBJ2-1, the V gene TRBV30; D is perhaps TRBD1 (6 bases). Trimming removed 0 bases at V and 9 bases at J, with 15 bases between. CDR1 is GTSNPN, CDR2 SVGIG, per germline (reference sequence). CDR3 length equals 14 residues. CDR3 nucleotide sequence: TGTGCCTGGAGTGTGTCCACACAGGGCGGTGAGCAGTTCTTC. Encoded protein: CAWSVSTQGGEQFF.

This clone occurred a few times. In the same sample, other DNA sequences code for this CDR3. This rearrangement joins TRBV7-3 to TRBJ1-3; D remains ambiguous. CDR1 is SGHTA, CDR2 FQGTGA, per germline. The ends were cut back, 2 bases at V and 0 bases at J, with 5 bases in the middle. The CDR3 sequence is 14 residues long. The CDR3 loop is CASSLGTSGNTIYF. CDR3 nucleotide sequence: TGTGCCAGCAGCTTAGGCACCTCTGGAAACACCATATATTTT.

The chain couples TRBV10-2 to TRBJ1-4; D is unclear. Germline CDR1 and CDR2: WSHSY and SAAADI. This CDR3 is built from 13 residues. Trimming stripped 4 bases from V and 4 bases from J, with 7 bases between. The CDR3 bases are TGCGCCAGCAGTGGAGGGTATAATGAAAAACTGTTTTTT. The encoded protein is CASSGGYNEKLFF.

This clone occurred once. This chain connects TRBV12-5 to TRBJ2-1, with 7 bases lining up with TRBD2. The trim removed 0 bases at V and 10 bases at J, leaving 3 bases unmatched. Germline values: CDR1 LGHNT, CDR2 FRNRAP. This CDR3 is built from 13 residues. As DNA, the CDR3 is TGTGCTAGTGGTTTGGTACGAGCGGGGGAGCAGTTCTTC. Translation: CASGLVRAGEQFF.

The chain uses TRBV7-2 and TRBJ2-6, with 8 bases lining up with TRBD1. Per the germline V gene, CDR1 is SGHTA and CDR2 is FQGNSA. The CDR3 is 18 residues long. The V and J ends lost 2 bases and 0 bases, in that order; junction bases with no gene match: 6. This CDR3 reads CASSLIRGRYSGANVLTF. The CDR3 bases are TGTGCCAGCAGCTTAATCAGGGGGCGATACTCTGGGGCCAACGTCCTGACTTTC.

The chain couples TRBV11-3 to TRBJ2-2; TRBD2 matches at 7 bases. Per the germline V gene, CDR1 is SGHNT and CDR2 is YENEEA. V lost 6 bases and J lost 3; bases outside the gene matches: 7. The CDR3 is made up of 15 amino acids. The DNA of the CDR3 is TGTGCCAGCAGACTAACTGGGAGGGACACCGGGGAGCTGTTTTTT. This sequence encodes CASRLTGRDTGELFF.

The CDR3 DNA sequence: TGCAGCGTTGCCCCGGGGGGCCACGAGCAGTACTTC. Amino acids: CSVAPGGHEQYF. The chain uses TRBV29-1 and TRBJ2-7, with D possibly matching TRBD2 (7 bases). The CDR3 contains 12 residues. CDR1 SQVTM and CDR2 ANQGSEA come from the germline V gene. Trimming shortened V by 4 bases and J by 5 bases, and 12 bases separated the two germline ends.

The chain joins TRBV19 to TRBJ1-5, with D perhaps TRBD1 (6 bases). The germline gives CDR1 LNHDA, CDR2 SQIVND (reference sequence). V dropped 7 bases and J dropped 4 bases, with 17 bases sitting between them. This CDR3 has 15 residues. CDR3 amino acids: CASNGGQNLNQPQHF. The DNA for the CDR3 is TGTGCCAGTAACGGAGGACAGAACTTAAATCAGCCCCAGCATTTT.

V and J are TRBV30 and TRBJ2-3; 11 bases match TRBD2. The junction had 4 bases not matched to a gene; V was cut back by 3 bases and J by 2 bases. Per germline, CDR1 GTSNPN and CDR2 SVGIG (reference sequence). The CDR3 spans 15 residues. As DNA, the CDR3 is TGTGCCTGGAGCCCGGGACTAGCGGTCACAGATACGCAGTATTTT. Amino acid sequence: CAWSPGLAVTDTQYF.

CDR3 sequence: CASSAHRTGAVSGANVLTF. CDR3 sequence (DNA): TGTGCCAGCAGTGCCCATCGGACAGGGGCCGTCTCTGGGGCCAACGTCCTGACTTTC. This rearrangement joins TRBV6-1 to TRBJ2-6; 9 bases map to TRBD1. With V trimmed by 4 bases and J by 0 bases, 10 bases remained unmatched. Germline values: CDR1 MNHNS, CDR2 SASEGT. The CDR3 spans 19 residues.

The V gene is TRBV5-8, the J gene TRBJ1-5; weak D call: TRBD1 (5 bases). This CDR3 region has 16 residues. Germline assignment: CDR1 SGHTS and CDR2 YDEGEE. V was trimmed by 4 bases and J by 4 bases, leaving 18 bases between them. CDR3 in amino acids: CASSLGGGTHNQPQHF. The DNA of the CDR3 is TGTGCCAGCAGCCTCGGGGGGGGGACCCATAATCAGCCCCAGCATTTT.

This rearrangement joins TRBV7-2 to TRBJ2-6, with TRBD1 as a possible D gene (6 bases). The V end lost 11 bases, the J end lost 4 bases, and 12 bases lay between the germline ends. CDR3 length: 13 residues. The V gene's germline CDR1 is SGHTA and CDR2 FQGNSA. The CDR3 DNA sequence: TGTGCCCTGCAGGGGACAGGGGCCAACGTCCTGACTTTC. Translating it yields CALQGTGANVLTF.

This rearrangement joins TRBV7-2 to TRBJ2-7, with D uncertain. This CDR3 has 14 amino acids. With 2 bases removed from V and 1 base from J, the gap between germline ends came to 9 bases. From germline, CDR1 is SGHTA and CDR2 FQGNSA. Written as DNA, the CDR3 is TGTGCCAGCAGCTTAACGATCCTATCCTACGAGCAGTACTTC. Translation: CASSLTILSYEQYF.

This clone was counted once. J is TRBJ1-5 and V is TRBV6-5; D is unresolved. CDR3 length: 15 residues. V lost 2 bases and J 0 bases, leaving 8 bases between the germline ends. Looked up from germline, CDR1 is MNHEY and CDR2 is SVGAGI. The CDR3 nucleotides are TGTGCCAGCAGTTACGCCAGAAATAGCAATCAGCCCCAGCATTTT. The encoded protein is CASSYARNSNQPQHF.

The V call is TRBV7-9, the J call TRBJ2-7; 9 bases are a match to TRBD2. Germline V gene lookup returns CDR1 SEHNR and CDR2 FQNEAQ (reference sequence). V shed 3 bases and J 0 bases; nucleotides not matched to a gene: 6. This CDR3 comprises 16 residues. The CDR3 sequence is CASSFGVSGSSYEQYF. The CDR3 coding sequence is TGTGCCAGCAGCTTTGGGGTTAGCGGGAGCTCCTACGAGCAGTACTTC.

The genes are TRBV28 and TRBJ2-5; TRBD2 agrees at 11 bases. Germline V gene data show CDR1 as MDHEN and CDR2 as SYDVKM. The CDR3 consists of 14 residues. V gave up 4 bases and J gave up 4 bases; unmatched junction bases: 2. CDR3 DNA: TGTGCCAGCAGTTCGCTAGCGGGAGGAGAGACCCAGTACTTC. Encoded protein: CASSSLAGGETQYF.

The V call is TRBV29-1, the J call TRBJ1-1; D not resolved. V lost 7 bases to trimming and J lost 3 bases, with 12 bases between them. Germline CDR1 and CDR2: SQVTM and ANQGSEA. The CDR3 is 12 amino acids. The CDR3 is CSASGGYTEAFF. In DNA, the CDR3 is TGCAGCGCGTCCGGAGGGTACACTGAAGCTTTCTTT.

The CDR3 nucleotides are TGCGCCAGCAGCCCAGGAGGAGTTGGGCAGTACTTC. Amino acid sequence: CASSPGGVGQYF. This chain connects TRBV4-1 to TRBJ2-7, with TRBD2 as a possible D gene (5 bases). The V end was cut by 4 bases, the J end by 9 bases, with 13 bases between. The CDR3 loop spans 12 amino acids. Germline CDR1 is MGHRA and CDR2 is YSYEKL.

This clone has more than one count but fewer than ten. This CDR3 is CATSDFYGYTF. CDR3 DNA: TGTGCCACTTCAGACTTCTATGGCTACACCTTC. This rearrangement joins TRBV25-1 to TRBJ1-2; no reliable D call. Germline V gene lookup returns CDR1 MGHDK and CDR2 SYGVNS. The germline V and J ends were trimmed by 10 bases and 4 bases, with 10 bases remaining between them. The CDR3 runs to 11 residues.

This clone was found a few times. V usage is TRBV11-3 and J usage is TRBJ2-1; 10 nucleotides align to TRBD2. Trimming removed 5 bases from V and 9 bases from J; junction bases left unmatched: 16. The V gene's germline CDR1 is SGHNT and CDR2 YENEEA. The CDR3 totals 17 residues. The CDR3 region is CASSTRKEREGRGEQFF. The CDR3 DNA reads TGTGCCAGCAGCACCCGAAAAGAGCGGGAGGGCCGGGGTGAGCAGTTCTTC. The variable domain in full, with the rest retrieved from reference TRBV11-3 and TRBJ2-1, is EAGVVQSPRYKIIEKKQPVAFWCNPISGHNTLYWYLQNLGQGPELLIRYENEEAVDDSQLPKDRFSAERLKGVDSTLKIQPAELGDSAVYLCASSTRKEREGRGEQFFGPGTRLTVL.

In its sample, this clone was seen once. This chain joins TRBV15 and TRBJ2-7, with TRBD1 matching 9 bases. V gave up 5 bases and J gave up 2 bases; unmatched junction bases: 4. The CDR3 is made up of 14 amino acids. Germline loops: CDR1 LNHNV, CDR2 YYDKDF (reference sequence). The chain's CDR3 is CATSVRQGAYEQYF. The DNA for the CDR3 is TGTGCCACCAGCGTCAGACAGGGGGCCTACGAGCAGTACTTC.

With respect to this clone: Additional DNA sequences in this sample encode the identical CDR3. The rearrangement joins TRBV25-1 to TRBJ1-5, with unresolved D. Between the trimmed V and J ends, which lost 4 bases and 4 bases, there was a span of 5 bases. The CDR3 extends over 12 amino acids. Germline V gene sequence: CDR1 MGHDK, CDR2 SYGVNS. CDR3 sequence (DNA): TGTGCCAGCAGTGGAGTGAATCAGCCCCAGCATTTT. This sequence encodes CASSGVNQPQHF. Full variable domain (remainder filled in from reference TRBV25-1 and TRBJ1-5): EADIYQTPRYLVIGTGKKITLECSQTMGHDKMYWYQQDPGMELHLIHYSYGVNSTEKGDLSSESTVSRIRTEHFPLTLESARPSHTSQYLCASSGVNQPQHFGDGTRLSIL.